Presented here are 24 T cell receptor beta chains from one specimen sequenced in a study of molecular identifiers for immune sequencing clone quantification. MiXCR, applied by TCRdb to the PCR reads, yields one record per CDR3 protein. Of 40,000 to 45,000 distinct CDR3 sequences detected, about 19% appear once; the ten largest clones hold under 1.3%. Sequencing was done on a sample of naive CD8+ T cells from blood, with Jurkat cell RNA spiked in. Stated subset: FACS-sorted CD8+CD4-CCR7+CD45RA+ naive T cells. The receptor source for this set is a human donor in good health. Some libraries in this study had Jurkat cell RNA spiked in.

This clonotype was detected ten times or more. V and J are TRBV7-6 and TRBJ2-2; no clear D. Germline lookup yields CDR1 SGHVS and CDR2 FNYEAQ. This CDR3 contains 18 residues. The V end was cut by 0 bases, the J end by 0 bases, with 14 bases between. The DNA of the CDR3 is TGTGCCAGCAGCTTAGCCGTAGGGATTCCCTCGAACACCGGGGAGCTGTTTTTT. Protein: CASSLAVGIPSNTGELFF.

As for this clonotype: Being one base from a much bigger clone, this may be a read error. The V and J genes are TRBV5-8 and TRBJ2-2; D uncertain. The CDR3 runs 14 residues. Germline V gives CDR1 SGHTS, CDR2 YDEGEE. Trimming pared 10 bases from V and 2 bases from J, leaving 15 bases between. The CDR3 DNA follows: TGTGCCCCCGGTAGTGGGCCCAACACCGGGGAGCTGTTTTTT. This translates into CAPGSGPNTGELFF.

This clonotype was recorded many times. The CDR3 loop reads CASSLWSEETQYF. CDR3 bases: TGTGCCAGCAGCTTGTGGTCAGAAGAGACCCAGTACTTC. The chain combines TRBV7-2 with TRBJ2-5; D is uncertain. This CDR3 region has 13 residues. V was clipped by 3 bases and J by 3 bases, with 8 bases between them. From germline, CDR1 is SGHTA and CDR2 FQGNSA.

This clonotype was counted at least ten times. The chain employs TRBV29-1 and TRBJ1-1; D gene uncertain. Germline assignment: CDR1 SQVTM and CDR2 ANQGSEA. V was clipped by 1 base and J by 0 bases, with 12 bases between them. The CDR3 spans 15 residues. The CDR3 region is CSVEGDPGMNTEAFF. The CDR3 DNA is TGCAGCGTTGAAGGGGATCCGGGGATGAACACTGAAGCTTTCTTT.

In the case of this clonotype: Being one base from a much bigger clone, this may be a read error. The chain links TRBV29-1 to TRBJ2-7, with TRBD2 as a possible D gene (6 bases). The CDR3 is made up of 12 amino acids. Germline V gene data show CDR1 as SQVTM and CDR2 as ANQGSEA. Here the CDR3 reads CRVGGLPYEQYF. In DNA, the CDR3 is TGCCGCGTTGGGGGACTCCCCTACGAGCAGTACTTC.

This clonotype was picked up many times. The rearrangement uses TRBV20-1 and TRBJ2-1; 11 nucleotides line up with TRBD2. The CDR3 has 20 amino acids. The V gene's germline CDR1 is DFQATT and CDR2 SNEGSKA (reference sequence). The J segment lost 0 bases and the V segment lost 0 bases, leaving 13 bases of the junction unmatched. CDR3 DNA sequence: TGCAGTGCTAGAGATCACTCGCCTAGCGGGAGGAAGAGCTCCTACAATGAGCAGTTCTTC. Its protein is CSARDHSPSGRKSSYNEQFF.

Ten or more counts support this clonotype. The gene calls are TRBV21-1 and TRBJ1-5; the table's D call of TRBD1 was not tested on the DNA. TRBV21-1 is labeled a pseudogene. CDR3 size: 15 residues. Here the CDR3 DNA reads TGTGCCAGCAGCAAAGAGAGCCCCCGCAATCAGCCCCAGCATTTT. This translates into CASSKESPRNQPQHF.

For this clonotype: A clone one base away is much larger, so this may be a read error. This chain links TRBV28 with TRBJ1-5, with D perhaps TRBD1 (5 bases). The CDR3 sequence is 15 residues long. V lost 4 bases and J lost 3, with 13 bases in between. Germline V gene data show CDR1 as MDHEN and CDR2 as SYDVKM. CDR3 nucleotide sequence: TGTGCCAGCAGTTCCGGGGACGGGGTCAATCAGCCCCAGCATTTT. Encoded protein: CASSSGDGVNQPQHF.

This sequence joins TRBV5-1 and TRBJ2-3; D gene unclear. Germline V gene data show CDR1 as SGHRS and CDR2 as YFSETQ. CDR3 length equals 13 residues. Trimming cost V 3 bases and J 0 bases, with 5 bases left between them. The CDR3: CASSYGSTDTQYF. CDR3 DNA: TGCGCCAGCAGCTACGGAAGCACAGATACGCAGTATTTT.

This clonotype appeared once. Since the CDR3 does not end with the conserved phenylalanine or tryptophan, this likely comes from a read error. The gene calls are TRBV4-3 and TRBJ2-3; D possibly corresponds to TRBD1 (5 bases). The CDR3 length is 16 residues. From germline, CDR1 is LGHNA and CDR2 YSLEER. CDR3 DNA: TGCGCCAGCAACCAAGATGGCGTGGGGCGCACAGATACGCAGTATTCT. It translates to CASNQDGVGRTDTQYS.

This clonotype was detected many times. The rearrangement joins TRBV29-1 to TRBJ2-7; tentatively, D is TRBD1 or TRBD2 (5 bases each). Trimming stripped 3 bases from V and 3 bases from J, with 6 bases between. CDR3 length: 11 amino acids. Germline V gives CDR1 SQVTM, CDR2 ANQGSEA. CDR3 sequence (DNA): TGCAGCGTTGAGGGGGACTACGAGCAGTACTTC. Translated: CSVEGDYEQYF.

This clonotype was counted many times. CDR3 amino acids: CASSLDGRARYYNEQFF. The CDR3 nucleotides read TGTGCCAGCAGCTTAGACGGGAGGGCTCGTTACTACAATGAGCAGTTCTTC. The chain recombines TRBV7-9 with TRBJ2-1, with 8 positions matching TRBD2. Trimming took 1 base from V and 3 from J; bases not matched to a gene: 8. The CDR3 has 17 amino acids. In germline, CDR1 is SEHNR, CDR2 FQNEAQ (reference sequence).

The table lists this clonotype with many counts. The rearrangement uses TRBV11-2 and TRBJ2-3; weak D call: TRBD1 (6 bases). V was clipped by 0 bases and J by 2 bases, with 18 bases between them. The CDR3 is 18 residues long. The germline gives CDR1 SGHAT, CDR2 FQNNGV. CDR3 sequence: CASSLDRWQGPTTDTQYF. Written as DNA, the CDR3 is TGTGCCAGCAGCTTAGATCGGTGGCAGGGGCCCACCACAGATACGCAGTATTTT.

The sample holds many counts of this clonotype. V and J are TRBV10-1 and TRBJ2-7; TRBD2 agrees at 8 bases. There are 14 residues in the CDR3. The J segment lost 2 bases and the V segment lost 2 bases, leaving 2 bases of the junction unmatched. Germline CDR1 reads WNHNN; CDR2 reads SYGVQD (reference sequence). For the CDR3, the DNA is TGCGCCAGCAGTGAGCGGCGGGGGGCCTACGAGCAGTACTTC. Its translation: CASSERRGAYEQYF.

This clonotype was found many times. The gene calls are TRBV7-3 and TRBJ2-7; 11 bases align to TRBD2. The CDR3 is made up of 15 amino acids. The J segment lost 4 bases and the V segment lost 0 bases, leaving 2 bases of the junction unmatched. Germline lookup yields CDR1 SGHTA and CDR2 FQGTGA. This chain's CDR3 is CASSLTGTSGYEQYF. The CDR3 bases are TGTGCCAGCAGCTTAACCGGGACTAGCGGATACGAGCAGTACTTC.

This clonotype was detected ten times or more. V is TRBV4-1 and J is TRBJ2-3, with 9 bases matching TRBD1. Trimming at V came to 1 base and at J to 2 bases, leaving 10 bases not matched to a gene. Germline-derived CDR1 and CDR2 are MGHRA and YSYEKL. The CDR3 is 18 residues long. CDR3 coding DNA: TGCGCCAGCAGCCAAGGTGCGGGACAGGGATTCTACACAGATACGCAGTATTTT. Protein sequence: CASSQGAGQGFYTDTQYF.

This clonotype was seen repeatedly, ten times or more. This chain joins TRBV30 and TRBJ2-7; the match to TRBD1 covers 7 bases. Unmatched junction bases numbered 2, after V lost 3 bases and J lost 0 bases. CDR1 is GTSNPN and CDR2 is SVGIG in the germline V gene (reference sequence). The CDR3 has 13 residues. The CDR3: CAWSRDSSYEQYF. CDR3 DNA: TGTGCCTGGAGCCGGGACAGCTCCTACGAGCAGTACTTC.

There are many counts of this clonotype. The chain has TRBV7-9 and TRBJ1-1, with a weak D call TRBD1 (5 bases). The V and J ends lost 1 base and 1 base respectively, with 10 bases between them. Per germline, CDR1 SEHNR and CDR2 FQNEAQ (reference sequence). This CDR3 spans 15 amino acids. This chain's CDR3 is CASSLVPTGNTEAFF. The DNA of the CDR3 is TGTGCCAGCAGCTTAGTTCCCACAGGGAACACTGAAGCTTTCTTT.

There are many counts of this clonotype. The V call is TRBV12-3 or TRBV12-4, the J call TRBJ2-3; TRBD1 might be the D (6 bases). This CDR3 contains 16 residues. Trimming took off 7 bases at V and 6 bases at J, with 23 bases between the two ends. CDR3 amino acids: CASIPGAPGVWDTQYF. CDR3 nucleotide sequence: TGTGCCAGCATCCCAGGGGCTCCAGGGGTCTGGGATACGCAGTATTTT.

This clonotype was counted ten times or more. The CDR3 DNA is TGTGCCAGCTCACCACCATCAGGGGCGGCAGATACGCAGTATTTT. Its translation: CASSPPSGAADTQYF. The rearrangement joins TRBV18 to TRBJ2-3, with D maybe TRBD1 (6 bases). V was shortened by 0 bases and J by 4 bases, with 11 bases between the two germline ends. The germline CDR1 and CDR2 sequences are KGHSH and LQKENI. This CDR3 region has 15 residues.

This clonotype was counted ten times or more. The chain employs TRBV9 and TRBJ2-5; 8 nucleotides match TRBD1. This CDR3 spans 13 amino acids. Germline-derived CDR1 and CDR2 are SGDLS and YYNGEE. Trimming at V came to 4 bases and at J to 3 bases, leaving 2 bases not matched to a gene. In DNA, the CDR3 is TGTGCCAGCAGCTCAGGGGGCGAAGAGACCCAGTACTTC. This codes for CASSSGGEETQYF.

The DNA for the CDR3 is TGTGCCAGCAGTCGCGGGACCTACAATGAGCAGTTCTTC. As protein: CASSRGTYNEQFF. The V gene is TRBV6-5, the J gene TRBJ2-1; D possibly corresponds to TRBD2 (6 bases). This CDR3 is built from 13 residues. Germline CDR1 reads MNHEY; CDR2 reads SVGAGI. V lost 5 bases, J lost 2 bases, and 7 bases lay in between.

This clonotype was recorded many times. The chain is built from TRBV7-3 and TRBJ1-6; D is ambiguous. V lost 0 bases to trimming and J lost 3 bases, with 6 bases between them. This CDR3 comprises 15 residues. Germline CDR1 and CDR2: SGHTA and FQGTGA. In nucleotides, the CDR3 is TGTGCCAGCAGCTTAACGGATGACTATAATTCACCCCTCCACTTT. This gives the protein CASSLTDDYNSPLHF.

This clonotype was detected ten times or more. The rearrangement joins TRBV28 to TRBJ1-6, with a tentative D call TRBD1 (6 bases). The CDR3 contains 17 residues. Germline V gives CDR1 MDHEN, CDR2 SYDVKM. Trimming removed 5 bases at V and 4 bases at J, with 18 bases between. The CDR3 here is CASSHPKQGGYNSPLHF. Written as DNA, the CDR3 is TGTGCCAGCAGTCATCCCAAACAGGGAGGGTATAATTCACCCCTCCACTTT.